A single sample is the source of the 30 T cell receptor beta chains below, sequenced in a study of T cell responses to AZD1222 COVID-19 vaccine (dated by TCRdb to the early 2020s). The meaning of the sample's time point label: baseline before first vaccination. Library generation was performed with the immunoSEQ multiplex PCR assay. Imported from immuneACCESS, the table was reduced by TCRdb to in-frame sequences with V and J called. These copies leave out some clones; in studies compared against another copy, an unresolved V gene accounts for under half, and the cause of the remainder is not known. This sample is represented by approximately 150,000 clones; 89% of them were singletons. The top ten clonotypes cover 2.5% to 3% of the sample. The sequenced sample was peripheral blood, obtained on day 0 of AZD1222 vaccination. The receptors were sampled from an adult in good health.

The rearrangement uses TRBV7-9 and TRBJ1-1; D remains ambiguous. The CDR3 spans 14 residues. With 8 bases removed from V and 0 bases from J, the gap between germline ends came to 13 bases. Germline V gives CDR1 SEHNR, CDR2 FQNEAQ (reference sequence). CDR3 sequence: CASLSSQMNTEAFF. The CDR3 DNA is TGTGCCAGCCTCAGCAGCCAAATGAACACTGAAGCTTTCTTT. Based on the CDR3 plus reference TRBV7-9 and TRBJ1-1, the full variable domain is DTGVSQNPRHKITKRGQNVTFRCDPISEHNRLYWYRQTLGQGPEFLTYFQNEAQLEKSRLLSDRFSAERPKGSFSTLEIQRTEQGDSAMYLCASLSSQMNTEAFFGQGTRLTVV.

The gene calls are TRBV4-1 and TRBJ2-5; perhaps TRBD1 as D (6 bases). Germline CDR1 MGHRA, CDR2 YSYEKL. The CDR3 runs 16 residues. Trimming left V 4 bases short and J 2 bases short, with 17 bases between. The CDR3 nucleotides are TGCGCCAGCAGCCGTACACAGGGTGGTAGACAAGAGACCCAGTACTTC. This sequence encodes CASSRTQGGRQETQYF.

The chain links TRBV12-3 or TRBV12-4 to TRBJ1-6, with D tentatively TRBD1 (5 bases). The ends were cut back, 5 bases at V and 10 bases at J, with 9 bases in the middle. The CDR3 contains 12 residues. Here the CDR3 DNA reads TGTGCCAGCAGTCCCGGGGGGTCACCCCTCCACTTT. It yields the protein CASSPGGSPLHF.

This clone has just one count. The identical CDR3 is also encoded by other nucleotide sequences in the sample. The CDR3 loop is CASSVDRANEKLFF. CDR3 sequence (DNA): TGTGCCAGCAGCGTAGATAGGGCTAATGAAAAACTGTTTTTT. The chain recombines TRBV9 with TRBJ1-4, with D unclear. This CDR3 region has 14 residues. Between the trimmed V and J ends, which lost 0 bases and 3 bases, there was a span of 6 bases. Germline CDR1 reads SGDLS; CDR2 reads YYNGEE.

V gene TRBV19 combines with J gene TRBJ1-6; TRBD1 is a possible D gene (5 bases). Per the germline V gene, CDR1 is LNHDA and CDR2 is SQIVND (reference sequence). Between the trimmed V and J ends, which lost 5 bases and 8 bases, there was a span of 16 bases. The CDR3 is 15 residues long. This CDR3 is CASSRTQARDSPLHF. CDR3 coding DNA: TGTGCCAGTAGTCGAACACAGGCGAGGGATTCACCCCTCCACTTT.

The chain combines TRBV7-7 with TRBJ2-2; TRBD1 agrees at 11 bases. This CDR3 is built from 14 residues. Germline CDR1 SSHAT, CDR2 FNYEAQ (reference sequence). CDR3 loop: CAVEGQGGTGELFF. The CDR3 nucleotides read TGTGCTGTAGAGGGACAGGGGGGCACCGGGGAGCTGTTTTTT.

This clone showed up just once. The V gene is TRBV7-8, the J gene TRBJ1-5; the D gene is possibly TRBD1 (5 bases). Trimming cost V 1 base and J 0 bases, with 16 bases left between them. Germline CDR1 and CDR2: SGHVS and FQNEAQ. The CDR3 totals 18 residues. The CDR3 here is CASSLEGTVTYSNQPQHF. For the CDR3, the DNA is TGTGCCAGCAGCTTAGAGGGGACCGTAACCTATAGCAATCAGCCCCAGCATTTT.

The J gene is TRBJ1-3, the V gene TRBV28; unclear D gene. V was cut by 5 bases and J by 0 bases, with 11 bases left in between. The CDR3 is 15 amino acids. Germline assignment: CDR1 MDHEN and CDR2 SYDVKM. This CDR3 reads CASSPQSSSGNTIYF. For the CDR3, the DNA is TGTGCCAGCAGTCCCCAGTCCAGCTCTGGAAACACCATATATTTT. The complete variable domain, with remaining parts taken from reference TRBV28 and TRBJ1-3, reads DVKVTQSSRYLVKRTGEKVFLECVQDMDHENMFWYRQDPGLGLRLIYFSYDVKMKEKGDIPEGYSVSREKKERFSLILESASTNQTSMYLCASSPQSSSGNTIYFGEGSWLTVV.

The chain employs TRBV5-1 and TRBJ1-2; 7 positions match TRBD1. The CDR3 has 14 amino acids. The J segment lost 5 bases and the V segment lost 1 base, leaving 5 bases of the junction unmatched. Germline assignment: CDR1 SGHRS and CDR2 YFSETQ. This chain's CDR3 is CASSLNDRVYGYTF. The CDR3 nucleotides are TGCGCCAGCAGCTTGAACGACAGGGTGTATGGCTACACCTTC.

This CDR3 is CASSLAFGQGEAFF. CDR3 in DNA: TGCGCCAGCAGCTTGGCCTTTGGACAGGGTGAAGCTTTCTTT. The chain uses TRBV5-1 and TRBJ1-1; TRBD1 matches at 8 bases. The junction had 5 bases not matched to a gene; V was cut back by 0 bases and J by 7 bases. The CDR3 extends over 14 amino acids. Germline-derived CDR1 and CDR2 are SGHRS and YFSETQ.

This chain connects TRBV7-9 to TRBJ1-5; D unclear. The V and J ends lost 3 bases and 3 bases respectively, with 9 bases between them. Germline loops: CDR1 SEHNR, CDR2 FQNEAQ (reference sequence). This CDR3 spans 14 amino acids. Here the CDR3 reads CASSFSGANQPQHF. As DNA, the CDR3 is TGTGCCAGCAGCTTCTCGGGAGCCAATCAGCCCCAGCATTTT.

Here the CDR3 DNA reads TGCGCCAGCAGCAGAGGGACAGGGGCACCGATGACCTACGAGCAGTACTTC. This codes for CASSRGTGAPMTYEQYF. V usage is TRBV5-1 and J usage is TRBJ2-7; 10 nucleotides agree with TRBD1. The V and J ends lost 4 bases and 2 bases, in that order; junction bases with no gene match: 12. Germline V CDR1 and CDR2: SGHRS, YFSETQ. The CDR3 sequence is 17 residues long. Variable domain in full (rest from reference TRBV5-1 and TRBJ2-7): KAGVTQTPRYLIKTRGQQVTLSCSPISGHRSVSWYQQTPGQGLQFLFEYFSETQRNKGNFPGRFSGRQFSNSRSEMNVSTLELGDSALYLCASSRGTGAPMTYEQYFGPGTRLTVT.

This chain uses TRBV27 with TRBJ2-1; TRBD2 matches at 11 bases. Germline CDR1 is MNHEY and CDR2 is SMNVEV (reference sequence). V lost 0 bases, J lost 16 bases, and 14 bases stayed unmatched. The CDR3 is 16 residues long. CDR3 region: CASSLSPSAGSGREFF. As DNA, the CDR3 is TGTGCCAGCAGTTTATCACCCTCGGCGGGTAGCGGGAGGGAATTCTTC.

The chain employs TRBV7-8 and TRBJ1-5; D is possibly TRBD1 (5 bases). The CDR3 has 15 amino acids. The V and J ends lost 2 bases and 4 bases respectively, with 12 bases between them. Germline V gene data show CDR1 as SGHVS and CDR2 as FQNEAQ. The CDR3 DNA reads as TGTGCCAGCAGCTTATCAGGGTGGGGGAATCAGCCCCAGCATTTT. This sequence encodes CASSLSGWGNQPQHF.

In DNA form, the CDR3 reads TGTGCCAGCAGCCCTAGCAGGCCACCCTACGAGCAGTACTTC. Translated, it gives CASSPSRPPYEQYF. The rearrangement joins TRBV5-4 to TRBJ2-7, with TRBD2 as a possible D gene (5 bases). The V and J ends lost 4 bases and 2 bases respectively, with 13 bases between them. The CDR3 spans 14 residues. Germline V lookup: CDR1 SGHNT, CDR2 YYREEE (reference sequence). Variable domain in full (rest from reference TRBV5-4 and TRBJ2-7): ETGVTQSPTHLIKTRGQQVTLRCSSQSGHNTVSWYQQALGQGPQFIFQYYREEENGRGNFPPRFSGLQFPNYSSELNVNALELDDSALYLCASSPSRPPYEQYFGPGTRLTVT.

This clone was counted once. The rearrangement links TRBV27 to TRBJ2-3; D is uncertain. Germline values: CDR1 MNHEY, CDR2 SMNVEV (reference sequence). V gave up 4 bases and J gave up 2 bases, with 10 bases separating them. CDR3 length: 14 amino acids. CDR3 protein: CASSSPPPTDTQYF. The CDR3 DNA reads TGTGCCAGCAGTTCACCCCCCCCCACAGATACGCAGTATTTT.

The CDR3 DNA reads as TGTGCCAGCAGCTTAGTTTCCAGGGGAGCAGAGTGCACCTTC. Translation: CASSLVSRGAECTF. J is TRBJ1-2 and V is TRBV7-2; a weak D match, TRBD1 (6 bases). Trimming stripped 1 base from V and 13 bases from J, with 19 bases between. From germline, CDR1 is SGHTA and CDR2 FQGNSA. This CDR3 is built from 14 residues.

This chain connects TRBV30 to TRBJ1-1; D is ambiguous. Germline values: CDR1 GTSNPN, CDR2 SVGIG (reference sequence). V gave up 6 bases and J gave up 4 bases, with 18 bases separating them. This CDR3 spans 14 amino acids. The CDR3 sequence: CACHGGPGPTEAFF. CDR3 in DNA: TGTGCCTGCCACGGAGGTCCGGGTCCCACTGAAGCTTTCTTT.

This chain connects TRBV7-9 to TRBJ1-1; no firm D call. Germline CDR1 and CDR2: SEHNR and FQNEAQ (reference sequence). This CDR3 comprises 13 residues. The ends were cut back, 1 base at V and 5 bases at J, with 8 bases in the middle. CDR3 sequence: CASSLGERTEAFF. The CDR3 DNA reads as TGTGCCAGCAGCTTAGGGGAGAGAACTGAAGCTTTCTTT.

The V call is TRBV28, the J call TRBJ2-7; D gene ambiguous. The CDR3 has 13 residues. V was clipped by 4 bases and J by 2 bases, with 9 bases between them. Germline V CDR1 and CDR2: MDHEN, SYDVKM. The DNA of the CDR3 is TGTGCCAGCAGTTCGGATTACCCCTACGAGCAGTACTTC. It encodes CASSSDYPYEQYF. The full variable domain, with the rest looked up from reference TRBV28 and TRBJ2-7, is DVKVTQSSRYLVKRTGEKVFLECVQDMDHENMFWYRQDPGLGLRLIYFSYDVKMKEKGDIPEGYSVSREKKERFSLILESASTNQTSMYLCASSSDYPYEQYFGPGTRLTVT.

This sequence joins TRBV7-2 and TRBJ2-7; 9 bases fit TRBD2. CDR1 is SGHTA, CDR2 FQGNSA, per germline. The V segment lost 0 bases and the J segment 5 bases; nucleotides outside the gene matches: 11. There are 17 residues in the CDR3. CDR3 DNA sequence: TGTGCCAGCAGCTTAGCGCGGGGTAGCGGGAGAAGCGACGAGCAGTACTTC. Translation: CASSLARGSGRSDEQYF.

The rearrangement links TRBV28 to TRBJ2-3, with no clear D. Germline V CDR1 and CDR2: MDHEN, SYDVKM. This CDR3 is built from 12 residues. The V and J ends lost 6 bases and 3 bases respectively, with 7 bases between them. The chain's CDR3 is CASRGMTDTQYF. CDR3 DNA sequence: TGTGCCAGCAGGGGGATGACAGATACGCAGTATTTT. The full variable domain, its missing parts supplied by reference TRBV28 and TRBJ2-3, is DVKVTQSSRYLVKRTGEKVFLECVQDMDHENMFWYRQDPGLGLRLIYFSYDVKMKEKGDIPEGYSVSREKKERFSLILESASTNQTSMYLCASRGMTDTQYFGPGTRLTVL.

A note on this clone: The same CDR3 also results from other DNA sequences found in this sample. In nucleotides, the CDR3 is TGTGCCAGCAGCTTGGGGCCGAACACTGAAGCTTTCTTT. Protein: CASSLGPNTEAFF. The rearrangement links TRBV5-5 to TRBJ1-1; unclear D gene. This CDR3 is 13 amino acids long. CDR1 is SGHKS, CDR2 YYEKEE, per germline (reference sequence). The V end was cut by 0 bases, the J end by 1 base, with 4 bases between.

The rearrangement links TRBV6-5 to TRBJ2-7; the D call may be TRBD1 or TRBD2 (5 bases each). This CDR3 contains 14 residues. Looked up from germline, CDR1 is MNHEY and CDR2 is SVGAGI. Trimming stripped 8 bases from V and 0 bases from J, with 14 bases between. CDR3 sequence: CASGRDRLSYEQYF. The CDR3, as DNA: TGTGCCAGCGGCCGGGACCGGCTCTCCTACGAGCAGTACTTC.

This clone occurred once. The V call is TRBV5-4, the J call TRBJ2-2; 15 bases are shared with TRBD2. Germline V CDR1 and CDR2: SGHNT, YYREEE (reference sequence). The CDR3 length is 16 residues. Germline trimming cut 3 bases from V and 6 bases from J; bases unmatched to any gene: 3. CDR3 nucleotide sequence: TGTGCCAGCAGCTCGGGACTAGCGGGAGGCCCCGGGGAGCTGTTTTTT. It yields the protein CASSSGLAGGPGELFF.

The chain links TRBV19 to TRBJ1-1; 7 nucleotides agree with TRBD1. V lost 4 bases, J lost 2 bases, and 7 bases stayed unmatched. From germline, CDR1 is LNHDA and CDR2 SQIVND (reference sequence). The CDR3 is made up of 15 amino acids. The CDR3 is CASSSTGVVNTEAFF. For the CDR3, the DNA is TGTGCCAGTAGTAGCACAGGGGTAGTAAACACTGAAGCTTTCTTT. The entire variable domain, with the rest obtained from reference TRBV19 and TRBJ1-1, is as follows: DGGITQSPKYLFRKEGQNVTLSCEQNLNHDAMYWYRQDPGQGLRLIYYSQIVNDFQKGDIAEGYSVSREKKESFPLTVTSAQKNPTAFYLCASSSTGVVNTEAFFGQGTRLTVV.

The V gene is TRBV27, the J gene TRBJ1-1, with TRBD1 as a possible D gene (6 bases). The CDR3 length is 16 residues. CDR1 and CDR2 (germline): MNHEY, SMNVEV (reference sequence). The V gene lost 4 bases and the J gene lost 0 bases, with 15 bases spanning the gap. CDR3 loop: CASSSFLQGLNTEAFF. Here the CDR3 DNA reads TGTGCCAGCAGTTCCTTTTTACAGGGATTGAACACTGAAGCTTTCTTT.

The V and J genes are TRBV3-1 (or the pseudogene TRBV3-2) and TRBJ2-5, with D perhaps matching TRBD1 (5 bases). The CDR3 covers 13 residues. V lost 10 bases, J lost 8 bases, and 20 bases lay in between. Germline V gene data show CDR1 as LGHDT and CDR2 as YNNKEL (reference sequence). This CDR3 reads CATGASVLETQYF. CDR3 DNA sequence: TGTGCCACTGGGGCTTCTGTACTTGAAACCCAGTACTTC.

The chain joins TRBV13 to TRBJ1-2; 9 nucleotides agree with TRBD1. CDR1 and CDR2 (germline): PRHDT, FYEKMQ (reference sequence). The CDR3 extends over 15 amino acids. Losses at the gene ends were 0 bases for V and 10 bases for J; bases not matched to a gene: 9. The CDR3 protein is CASSLGTTGGADYTF. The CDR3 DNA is TGTGCCAGCAGCTTAGGCACTACAGGGGGCGCGGACTACACCTTC. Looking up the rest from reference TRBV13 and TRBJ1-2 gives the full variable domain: AAGVIQSPRHLIKEKRETATLKCYPIPRHDTVYWYQQGPGQDPQFLISFYEKMQSDKGSIPDRFSAQQFSDYHSELNMSSLELGDSALYFCASSLGTTGGADYTFGSGTRLTVV.

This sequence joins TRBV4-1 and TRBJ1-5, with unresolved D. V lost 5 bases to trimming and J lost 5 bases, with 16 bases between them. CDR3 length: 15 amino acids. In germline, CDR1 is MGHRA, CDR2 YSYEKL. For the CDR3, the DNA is TGCGCCAGCAGCGAATCGCCCAGGACTTATCAGCCCCAGCATTTT. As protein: CASSESPRTYQPQHF.